This T cell receptor beta chain was identified in a study of shared clonotypes between healthy human individuals. V was pared by 2 bases and J by 8 bases, with 7 bases of the junction left unmatched. The CDR3 has 17 residues. CDR1 LNHNV and CDR2 YYDKDF come from the germline V gene (reference sequence). Here immunoSEQ multiplex PCR was the method, and the copy in TCRdb shows in-frame clones only, minus some. The repertoire holds 1,500,000 or so clones, less than 99% seen once, with roughly 0.36% in the top ten. Sequencing was done on a sample of naive CD4+ T cells sorted from blood. As to subset: CD45RA+ positively selected. The TCR sequence derives from a man aged 25-45 years in good health. The chain carries TRBV15 and TRBJ2-3; the match to TRBD2 covers 16 bases. This chain's CDR3 is CATSRMQGTSGRGTQYF. Written as DNA, the CDR3 is TGTGCCACCAGCAGAATGCAAGGGACTAGCGGGAGGGGTACGCAGTATTTT.